In this sample, the clone carrying this T cell receptor beta chain turned up many times. The antigen remains unidentified. The sample belongs to a study of T cells after yellow fever vaccination. TCRdb re-called the 5' RACE reads through MiXCR, storing one row per CDR3 protein. This table has around 310,000 distinct CDR3 sequences, around 4.3% appearing once. The germline V gene encodes CDR1 SEHNR and CDR2 FQNEAQ (reference sequence). There are 14 residues in the CDR3. Germline trimming cut 2 bases from V and 6 bases from J; bases unmatched to any gene: 4. Study observations and caveats: FACS-sorted repertoires could harbor abundant contaminating bulk-population clonotypes. A large majority of primary-vaccination clones showed up again after the booster (just under 97% CD4, 88% CD8).

The TCR sequence derives from a man aged 18 to 29 who received the YFV17D yellow fever vaccine. V and J are TRBV7-9 and TRBJ2-7; 10 nucleotides agree with TRBD1. The starting material was PBMCs, obtained 15 days after the yellow fever booster vaccination. The CDR3 protein is CASSLRQGAREQYF. The CDR3 DNA follows: TGTGCCAGCAGCTTACGACAGGGGGCTCGCGAGCAGTACTTC.